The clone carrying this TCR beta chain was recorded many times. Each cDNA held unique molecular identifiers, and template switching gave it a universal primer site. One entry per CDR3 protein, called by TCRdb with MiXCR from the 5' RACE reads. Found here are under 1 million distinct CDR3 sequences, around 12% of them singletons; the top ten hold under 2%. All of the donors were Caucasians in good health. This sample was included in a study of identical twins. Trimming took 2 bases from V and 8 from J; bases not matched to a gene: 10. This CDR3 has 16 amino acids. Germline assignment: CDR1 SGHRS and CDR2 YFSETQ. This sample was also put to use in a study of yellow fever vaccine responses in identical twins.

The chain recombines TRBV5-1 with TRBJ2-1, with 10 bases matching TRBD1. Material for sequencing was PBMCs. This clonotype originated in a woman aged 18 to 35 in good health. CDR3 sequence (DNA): TGCGCCAGCAGCTTAGACCGGGACAGGGGTCCCTATGAGCAGTTCTTC. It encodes CASSLDRDRGPYEQFF.